This TCR beta chain stems from a study of cytomegalovirus exposure and HLA in healthy donors. Study-wide results and caveats: Some V segments, TRBV6-2 and TRBV6-3 among them, were indistinguishable and were therefore excluded.

The PCR used 60 Vbeta and 13 Jbeta primers. Data came from immunoSEQ multiplex PCR; TCRdb stores just in-frame clones and leaves some out. The top ten clones hold 15% to 20% of a sample with some 120,000 clones, roughly 85% of them seen once. This clone was recorded once. Its antigen remains unknown. Trimming pared 1 base from V and 5 bases from J, leaving 14 bases between. The CDR3 contains 15 residues. CDR1 LNHDA and CDR2 SQIVND come from the germline V gene (reference sequence). V is TRBV19 and J is TRBJ2-5; TRBD1 is a possible D gene (6 bases). Sequenced input: PBMCs. This clonotype was obtained from a man aged 18 to 30 in good health and CMV-seropositive. The CDR3 sequence: CASSIATGSGETQYF. The CDR3 nucleotides read TGTGCCAGTAGTATAGCTACAGGGTCGGGGGAGACCCAGTACTTC.